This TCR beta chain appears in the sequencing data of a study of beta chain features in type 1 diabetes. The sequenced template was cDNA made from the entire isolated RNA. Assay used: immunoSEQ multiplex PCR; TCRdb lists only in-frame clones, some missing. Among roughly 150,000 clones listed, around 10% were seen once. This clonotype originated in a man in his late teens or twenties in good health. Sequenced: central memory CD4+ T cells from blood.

The CDR3 nucleotides read TGCAGCGTTGCTGGCGGGGGGCAAGAGACCCAGTACTTC. Its protein is CSVAGGGQETQYF. The V and J genes are TRBV29-1 and TRBJ2-5, with 8 bases identical to TRBD2. Looked up from germline, CDR1 is SQVTM and CDR2 is ANQGSEA. This CDR3 comprises 13 residues. With V trimmed by 4 bases and J by 2 bases, 3 bases remained unmatched.